Ten or more counts support the clone carrying this T cell receptor beta chain. There were TCR beta CDR3 regions amplified from RNA transcripts. First-round RT-PCR with HTBI primers amplified the TCR CDR3 region. Via MiXCR, TCRdb re-called the multiplex PCR reads, giving one row per CDR3 protein. The sample records some 650,000 distinct CDR3 sequences, about 16% being singletons. This specimen comes from a study of T cells in Graves' hyperthyroidism and ophthalmopathy. This TCR derives from a woman between 40 and 50 years old with Graves' ophthalmopathy. Input material: blood.

Here the CDR3 reads CASMRQGVNEQYF. Written as DNA, the CDR3 is TGTGCCAGCATGAGGCAGGGGGTTAACGAGCAGTACTTC. J is TRBJ2-7 and V is TRBV2; 7 bases match TRBD1. Germline V gene data show CDR1 as SNHLY and CDR2 as FYNNEI. The CDR3 loop spans 13 amino acids. Germline trimming cut 7 bases from V and 5 bases from J; bases unmatched to any gene: 8.